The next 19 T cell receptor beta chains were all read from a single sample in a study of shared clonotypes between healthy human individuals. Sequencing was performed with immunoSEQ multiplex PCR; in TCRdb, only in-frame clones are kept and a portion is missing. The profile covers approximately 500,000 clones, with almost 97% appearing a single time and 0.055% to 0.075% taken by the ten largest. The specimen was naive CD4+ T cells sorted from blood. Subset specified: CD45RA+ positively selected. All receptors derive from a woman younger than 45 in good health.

The CDR3 bases are TGTGCCAGCAGGGGAGCGGGAGCCTACTACAATGAGCAGTTCTTC. It specifies CASRGAGAYYNEQFF. The rearrangement links TRBV28 to TRBJ2-1; TRBD2 agrees at 8 bases. Per germline, CDR1 MDHEN and CDR2 SYDVKM. The CDR3 loop spans 15 amino acids. Unmatched junction bases numbered 7, after V lost 6 bases and J lost 3 bases.

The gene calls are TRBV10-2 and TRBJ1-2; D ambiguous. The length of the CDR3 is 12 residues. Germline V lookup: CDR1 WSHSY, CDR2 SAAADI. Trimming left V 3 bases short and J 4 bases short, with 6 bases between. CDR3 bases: TGCGCCAGCAGTGACACAATCTATGGCTACACCTTC. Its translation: CASSDTIYGYTF.

The CDR3 DNA follows: TGCGCCAGCAGTCAATCGGACCAGGGGAAGACCCAGTACTTC. Protein: CASSQSDQGKTQYF. V gene TRBV23-1 combines with J gene TRBJ2-5; tentative D call: TRBD1 (6 bases). TRBV23-1 is an ORF; its function is uncertain. CDR3 length: 14 residues. V lost 0 bases, J lost 6 bases, and 11 bases lay in between.

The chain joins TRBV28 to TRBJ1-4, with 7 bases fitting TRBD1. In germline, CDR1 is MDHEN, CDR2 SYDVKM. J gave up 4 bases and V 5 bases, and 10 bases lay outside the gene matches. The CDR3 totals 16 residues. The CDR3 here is CASSIHRGRVNEKLFF. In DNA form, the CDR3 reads TGTGCCAGCAGTATACACAGGGGCCGAGTTAATGAAAAACTGTTTTTT.

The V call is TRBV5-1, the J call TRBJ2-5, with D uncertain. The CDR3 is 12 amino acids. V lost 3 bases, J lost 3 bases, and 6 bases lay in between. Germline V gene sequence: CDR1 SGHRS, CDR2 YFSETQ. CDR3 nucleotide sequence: TGCGCCAGCAGCTATGGAGAAGAGACCCAGTACTTC. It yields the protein CASSYGEETQYF.

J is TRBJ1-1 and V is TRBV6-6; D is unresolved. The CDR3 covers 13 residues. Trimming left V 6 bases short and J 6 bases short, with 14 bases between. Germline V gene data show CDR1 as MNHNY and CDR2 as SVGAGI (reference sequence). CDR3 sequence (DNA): TGTGCCAGCAGAGCGGACGGGTTGGCTGAAGCTTTCTTT. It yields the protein CASRADGLAEAFF.

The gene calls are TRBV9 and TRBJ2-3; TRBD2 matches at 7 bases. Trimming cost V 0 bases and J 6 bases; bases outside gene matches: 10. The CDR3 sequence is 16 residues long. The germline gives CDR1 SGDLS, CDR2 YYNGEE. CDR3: CASSVGGSGPVDTQYF. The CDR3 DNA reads TGTGCCAGCAGCGTAGGCGGGAGTGGCCCCGTGGATACGCAGTATTTT.

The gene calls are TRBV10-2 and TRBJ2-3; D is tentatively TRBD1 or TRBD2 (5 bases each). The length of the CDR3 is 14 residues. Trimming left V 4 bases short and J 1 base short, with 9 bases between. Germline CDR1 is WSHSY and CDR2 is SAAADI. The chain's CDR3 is CASSVLGGTDTQYF. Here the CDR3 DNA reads TGCGCCAGCAGTGTGTTGGGGGGCACAGATACGCAGTATTTT.

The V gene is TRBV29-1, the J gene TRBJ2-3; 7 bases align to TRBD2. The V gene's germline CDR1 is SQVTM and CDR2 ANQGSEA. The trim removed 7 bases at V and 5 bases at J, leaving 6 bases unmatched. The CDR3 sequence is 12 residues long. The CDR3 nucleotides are TGCAGCGGAACGGGACTAAAAGATACGCAGTATTTT. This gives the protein CSGTGLKDTQYF.

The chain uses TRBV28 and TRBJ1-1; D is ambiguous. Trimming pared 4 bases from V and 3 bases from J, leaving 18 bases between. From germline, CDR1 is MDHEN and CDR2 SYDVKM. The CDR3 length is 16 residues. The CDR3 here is CASSSISFYRYTEAFF. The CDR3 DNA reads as TGTGCCAGCAGTTCTATTTCCTTCTACAGATACACTGAAGCTTTCTTT.

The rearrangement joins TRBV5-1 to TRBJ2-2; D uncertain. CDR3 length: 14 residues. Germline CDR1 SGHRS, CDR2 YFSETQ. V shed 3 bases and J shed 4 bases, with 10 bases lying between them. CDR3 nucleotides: TGCGCCAGCAGCTGGACGCAGAGCACCGGGGAGCTGTTTTTT. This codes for CASSWTQSTGELFF.

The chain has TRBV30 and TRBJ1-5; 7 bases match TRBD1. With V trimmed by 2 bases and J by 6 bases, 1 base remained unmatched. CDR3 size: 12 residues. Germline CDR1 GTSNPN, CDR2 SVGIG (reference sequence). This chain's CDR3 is CAWSWTGQPQHF. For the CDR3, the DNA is TGTGCCTGGAGTTGGACAGGTCAGCCCCAGCATTTT.

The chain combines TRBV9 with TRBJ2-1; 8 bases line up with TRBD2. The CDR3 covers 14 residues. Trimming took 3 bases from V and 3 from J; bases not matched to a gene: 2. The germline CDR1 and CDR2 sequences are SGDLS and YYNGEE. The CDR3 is CASSATSGYNEQFF. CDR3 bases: TGTGCCAGCAGCGCAACTAGCGGCTACAATGAGCAGTTCTTC.

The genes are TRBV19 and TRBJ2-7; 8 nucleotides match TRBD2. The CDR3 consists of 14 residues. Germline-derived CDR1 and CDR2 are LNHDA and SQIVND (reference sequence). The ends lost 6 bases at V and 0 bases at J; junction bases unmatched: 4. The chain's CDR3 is CASSRSGSSYEQYF. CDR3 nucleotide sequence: TGTGCCAGTAGCCGAAGCGGGAGCTCCTACGAGCAGTACTTC.

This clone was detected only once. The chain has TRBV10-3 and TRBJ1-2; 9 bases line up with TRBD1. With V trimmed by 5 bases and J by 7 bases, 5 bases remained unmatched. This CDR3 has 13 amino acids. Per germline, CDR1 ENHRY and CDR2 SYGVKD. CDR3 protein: CAISRDRESGYTF. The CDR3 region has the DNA TGTGCCATCAGTAGGGACAGGGAATCTGGCTACACCTTC.

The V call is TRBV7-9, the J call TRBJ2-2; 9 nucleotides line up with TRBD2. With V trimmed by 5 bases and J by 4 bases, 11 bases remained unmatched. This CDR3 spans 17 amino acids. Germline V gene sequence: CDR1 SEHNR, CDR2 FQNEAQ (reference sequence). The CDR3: CASSKVGASGTTGELFF. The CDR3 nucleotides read TGTGCCAGCAGCAAGGTCGGGGCTAGCGGGACCACCGGGGAGCTGTTTTTT.

The CDR3 DNA reads TGTGCCAGCTCACCGAGACAGGGAGGGGTATACGAGCAGTACTTC. Its protein is CASSPRQGGVYEQYF. V usage is TRBV18 and J usage is TRBJ2-7; D could derive from TRBD1 or TRBD2 (7 bases each). V was pared by 3 bases and J by 4 bases, with 16 bases between. CDR1 is KGHSH and CDR2 is LQKENI in the germline V gene. The CDR3 is made up of 15 amino acids.

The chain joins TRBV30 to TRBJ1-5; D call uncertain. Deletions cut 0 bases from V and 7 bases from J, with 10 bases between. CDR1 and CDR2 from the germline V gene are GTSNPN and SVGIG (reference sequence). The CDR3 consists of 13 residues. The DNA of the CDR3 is TGTGCCTGGAGTGTACGAAGGTTGCAGCCCCAGCATTTT. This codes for CAWSVRRLQPQHF.

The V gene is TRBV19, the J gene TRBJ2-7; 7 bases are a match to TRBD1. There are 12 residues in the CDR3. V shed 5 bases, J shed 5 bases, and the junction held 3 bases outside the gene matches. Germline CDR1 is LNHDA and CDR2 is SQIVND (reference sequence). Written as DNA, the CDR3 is TGTGCCAGTAGTGGGACAGTCAACGAGCAGTACTTC. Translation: CASSGTVNEQYF.